A single sample is the source of the 9 T cell receptor beta chains below, sequenced in a study of patients and donors after allogeneic stem cell transplantation. A single record per CDR3 protein comes from TCRdb applying MiXCR to the RT-PCR reads. The data show about 200,000 distinct CDR3 sequences, with 35% to 50% seen just once and 30% to 35% held by the top ten. Sequencing was done on a sample of blood, either unsorted or a sorted T cell fraction (not recorded which). These receptor sequences come from a human donor who was either an allogeneic HSCT recipient or a stem cell or donor lymphocyte infusion donor (not recorded which). It is not recorded whose cells these are; they may come from a transplant donor.

This clonotype was seen a handful of times. The genes are TRBV24-1 and TRBJ2-1; D is ambiguous. CDR3 size: 12 residues. Germline CDR1 KGHDR, CDR2 SFDVKD. The V end lost 4 bases, the J end lost 10 bases, and 10 bases lay between the germline ends. The CDR3 loop reads CATSDLASEQFF. Written as DNA, the CDR3 is TGTGCCACCAGTGACCTTGCCAGCGAGCAGTTCTTC.

This clonotype was seen a single time. The chain joins TRBV29-1 to TRBJ1-2; a possible D gene is TRBD1 (5 bases). Germline V CDR1 and CDR2: SQVTM, ANQGSEA. The CDR3 is 12 residues long. V lost 3 bases and J 4 bases, leaving 9 bases between the germline ends. The CDR3 loop reads CSVDIQGYGYTF. CDR3 coding DNA: TGCAGCGTTGATATCCAGGGCTATGGCTACACCTTC.

The chain links TRBV21-1 to TRBJ2-1; TRBD2, the table's D call, was not compared with the DNA. TRBV21-1 is labeled a pseudogene. CDR3 length: 16 residues. In nucleotides, the CDR3 is TGTGCCAGCAGCAAAGGCTGCTGGTATGGGAGGGCTGAGCAGTTCTTC. Translation: CASSKGCWYGRAEQFF.

The J gene is TRBJ2-7, the V gene TRBV3-1, with D tentatively TRBD2 (6 bases). The germline V and J ends were trimmed by 1 base and 3 bases, with 16 bases remaining between them. CDR1 is LGHDT, CDR2 YNNKEL, per germline (reference sequence). This CDR3 spans 16 amino acids. CDR3 residues: CASSQVSGSLLYEQYF. The CDR3, as DNA: TGTGCCAGCAGCCAAGTTTCCGGGAGTCTACTCTACGAGCAGTACTTC.

This clonotype was recorded a few times. The V call is TRBV5-1, the J call TRBJ1-1; 7 bases are a match to TRBD1. Losses at the gene ends were 6 bases for V and 11 bases for J; bases not matched to a gene: 7. This CDR3 is 11 amino acids long. Germline loops: CDR1 SGHRS, CDR2 YFSETQ. CDR3 sequence (DNA): TGCGCCAGCATATCCGGGACAGACGCTTTCTTT. It encodes CASISGTDAFF.

This clonotype has a handful of counts. The V gene is TRBV12-3 or TRBV12-4, the J gene TRBJ2-7; D might be TRBD1 (6 bases). The V end lost 6 bases, the J end lost 1 base, and 10 bases lay between the germline ends. There are 13 residues in the CDR3. CDR3 residues: CASRDSPSYEQYF. CDR3 in DNA: TGTGCCAGCAGGGACAGTCCGTCCTACGAGCAGTACTTC.

This clonotype was detected only a few times. The J gene is TRBJ1-4, the V gene TRBV21-1; the D call TRBD1 from the table was never checked on the DNA. TRBV21-1 is classified as a pseudogene. This CDR3 region has 15 residues. The CDR3 is CASSKEGQENEKLFF. The CDR3 DNA reads TGTGCCAGCAGCAAAGAAGGACAGGAGAATGAAAAACTGTTTTTT.

The chain employs TRBV27 and TRBJ1-5; a weak D match, TRBD1 (5 bases). The V gene's germline CDR1 is MNHEY and CDR2 SMNVEV (reference sequence). The CDR3 extends over 14 amino acids. V was trimmed by 3 bases and J by 4 bases, leaving 10 bases between them. The CDR3, as DNA: TGTGCCAGCAGTTTTGACAGCACAAATCAGCCCCAGCATTTT. This sequence encodes CASSFDSTNQPQHF.

The chain combines TRBV4-1 with TRBJ1-5; the D is unclear. V lost 0 bases to trimming and J lost 0 bases, with 6 bases between them. Germline CDR1 MGHRA, CDR2 YSYEKL. This CDR3 has 15 amino acids. CDR3 loop: CASSQERPSNQPQHF. For the CDR3, the DNA is TGCGCCAGCAGCCAAGAAAGACCTAGCAATCAGCCCCAGCATTTT.